These 4 T cell receptor beta chains originate from one sample sequenced in a study of naive and memory T cell subsets (dated by TCRdb to 2016 to 2017). Libraries were made using UMI-ligation and nested PCR. Sequencing took place on an Illumina MiSeq. An equimolar mix of two oligonucleotides covering both TRBC1 and TRBC2 was used as the beta constant-region primer. In TCRdb, the public reads were trimmed at Q25 with fastp and aligned with MiXCR, with productive beta chains retained. Each entry merges the rows of one CDR3 protein and shows their most common DNA and genes. Within this sample are approximately 21,000 distinct CDR3 sequences, with 8% to 13% of them counted one time only. Clones ranked in the top ten supply over 15% of the sample. The sample was central memory CD8+ T cells from blood. This specimen's cell subset or site label, per the study, means: central memory, CD45RA- CD27+. These receptor sequences come from a human donor in good health.

This clonotype was counted between two and nine times. The genes are TRBV10-2 and TRBJ2-1; D is uncertain. The CDR3 contains 15 residues. Germline assignment: CDR1 WSHSY and CDR2 SAAADI. V gave up 2 bases and J gave up 0 bases, with 8 bases separating them. The CDR3 DNA follows: TGCGCCAGCAGTGAGGACGGAAGCTCCTACAATGAGCAGTTCTTC. Translated: CASSEDGSSYNEQFF.

This clonotype has a handful of counts. The chain is built from TRBV30 and TRBJ2-7, with D perhaps TRBD2 (5 bases). The CDR3 is 15 amino acids. In germline, CDR1 is GTSNPN, CDR2 SVGIG (reference sequence). With 1 base removed from V and 6 bases from J, the gap between germline ends came to 19 bases. This CDR3 reads CAWSADRQGGREQYF. The CDR3 nucleotides read TGTGCCTGGAGTGCGGACCGACAAGGAGGCCGCGAGCAGTACTTC.

This chain uses TRBV7-8 with TRBJ2-1, with 9 bases fitting TRBD1. CDR1 and CDR2 (germline): SGHVS, FQNEAQ. This CDR3 is 16 amino acids long. With 5 bases clipped from V and 8 bases from J, the junction kept 13 bases outside the gene matches. The CDR3 loop is CASSPIGGQGIHEQFF. The CDR3 DNA reads TGTGCCAGCAGCCCGATCGGGGGACAGGGAATCCATGAGCAGTTCTTC. The full variable domain, in which reference TRBV7-8 and TRBJ2-1 provide the parts outside the CDR3, is GAGVSQSPRYKVAKRGQDVALRCDPISGHVSLFWYQQALGQGPEFLTYFQNEAQLDKSGLPSDRFFAERPEGSVSTLKIQRTQQEDSAVYLCASSPIGGQGIHEQFFGPGTRLTVL.

The gene calls are TRBV6-1 and TRBJ2-1; 13 nucleotides line up with TRBD2. With V trimmed by 8 bases and J by 3 bases, 10 bases remained unmatched. Germline-derived CDR1 and CDR2 are MNHNS and SASEGT. The CDR3 spans 17 residues. CDR3 protein: CASSTSGRAQYYNEQFF. CDR3 in DNA: TGTGCCAGCTCCACTAGCGGGAGGGCTCAGTACTACAATGAGCAGTTCTTC.